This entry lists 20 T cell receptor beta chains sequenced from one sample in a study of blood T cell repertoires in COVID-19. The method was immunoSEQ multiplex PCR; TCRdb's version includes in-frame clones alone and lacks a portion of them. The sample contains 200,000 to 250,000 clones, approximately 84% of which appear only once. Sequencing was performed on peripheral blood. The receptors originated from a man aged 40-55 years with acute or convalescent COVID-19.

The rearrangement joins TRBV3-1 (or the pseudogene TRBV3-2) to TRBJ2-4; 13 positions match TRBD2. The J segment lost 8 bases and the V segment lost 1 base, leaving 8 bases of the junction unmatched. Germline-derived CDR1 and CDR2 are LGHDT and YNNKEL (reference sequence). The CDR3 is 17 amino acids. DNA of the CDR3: TGTGCCAGCAGCCAAGGGACTAGCGGGGGAGACACGGACATTCAGTACTTC. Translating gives CASSQGTSGGDTDIQYF.

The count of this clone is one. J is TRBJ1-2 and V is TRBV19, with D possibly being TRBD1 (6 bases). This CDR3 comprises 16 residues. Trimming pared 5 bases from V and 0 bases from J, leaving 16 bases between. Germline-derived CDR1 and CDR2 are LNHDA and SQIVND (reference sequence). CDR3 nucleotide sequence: TGTGCCAGTAGTCCCCGATGGACAGAAGCTAACTATGGCTACACCTTC. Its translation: CASSPRWTEANYGYTF.

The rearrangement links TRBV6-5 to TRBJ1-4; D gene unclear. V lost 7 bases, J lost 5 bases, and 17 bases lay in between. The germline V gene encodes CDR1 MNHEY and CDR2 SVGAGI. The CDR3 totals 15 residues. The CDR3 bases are TGTGCCAGCAACCTATTCGCCCAGGCAAATGAAAAACTGTTTTTT. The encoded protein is CASNLFAQANEKLFF.

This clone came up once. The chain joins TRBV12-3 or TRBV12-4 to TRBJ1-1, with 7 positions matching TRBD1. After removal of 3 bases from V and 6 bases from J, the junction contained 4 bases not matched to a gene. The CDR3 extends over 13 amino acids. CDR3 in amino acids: CASSFGTEAEAFF. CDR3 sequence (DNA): TGTGCCAGCAGTTTTGGGACAGAAGCTGAAGCTTTCTTT.

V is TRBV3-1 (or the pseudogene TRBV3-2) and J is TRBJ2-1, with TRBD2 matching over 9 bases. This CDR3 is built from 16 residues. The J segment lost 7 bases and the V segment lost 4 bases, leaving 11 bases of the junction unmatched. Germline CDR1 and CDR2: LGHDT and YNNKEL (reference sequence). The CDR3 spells CASSRQATSGPNEQFF. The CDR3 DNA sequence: TGTGCCAGCAGCCGCCAGGCCACTAGCGGGCCAAATGAGCAGTTCTTC.

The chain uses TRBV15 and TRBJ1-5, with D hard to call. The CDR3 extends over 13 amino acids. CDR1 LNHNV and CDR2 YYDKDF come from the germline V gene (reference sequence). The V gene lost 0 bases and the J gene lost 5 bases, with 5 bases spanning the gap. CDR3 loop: CATSRDGDQPQHF. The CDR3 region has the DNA TGTGCCACCAGCAGAGACGGGGATCAGCCCCAGCATTTT.

The CDR3, as DNA: TGTGCCAGCAGCGGGGACAGGGGACACTATGGCTACACCTTC. Its protein product is CASSGDRGHYGYTF. The J gene is TRBJ1-2, the V gene TRBV13; 10 positions match TRBD1. The V gene end was trimmed by 5 bases and the J gene end by 3 bases; junction bases not matched to a gene: 3. The CDR3 spans 14 residues. From germline, CDR1 is PRHDT and CDR2 FYEKMQ (reference sequence).

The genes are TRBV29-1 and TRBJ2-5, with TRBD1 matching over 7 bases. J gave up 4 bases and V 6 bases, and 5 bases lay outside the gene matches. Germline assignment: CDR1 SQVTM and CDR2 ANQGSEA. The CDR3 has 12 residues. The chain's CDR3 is CSVTGSRETQYF. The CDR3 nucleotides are TGCAGCGTGACAGGGTCTCGAGAGACCCAGTACTTC.

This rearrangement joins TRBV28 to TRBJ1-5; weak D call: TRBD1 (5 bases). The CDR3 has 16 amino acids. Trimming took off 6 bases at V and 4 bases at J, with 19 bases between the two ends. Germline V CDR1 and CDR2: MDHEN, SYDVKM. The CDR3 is CASRTTRDGGNQPQHF. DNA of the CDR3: TGTGCCAGCAGAACGACCCGGGACGGGGGAAATCAGCCCCAGCATTTT.

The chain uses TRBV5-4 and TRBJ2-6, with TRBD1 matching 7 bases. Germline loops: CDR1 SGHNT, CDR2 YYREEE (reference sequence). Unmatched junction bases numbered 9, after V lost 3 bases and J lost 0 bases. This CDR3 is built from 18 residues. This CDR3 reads CASSWPGQTLSGANVLTF. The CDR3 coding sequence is TGTGCCAGCAGCTGGCCGGGACAGACACTCTCTGGGGCCAACGTCCTGACTTTC.

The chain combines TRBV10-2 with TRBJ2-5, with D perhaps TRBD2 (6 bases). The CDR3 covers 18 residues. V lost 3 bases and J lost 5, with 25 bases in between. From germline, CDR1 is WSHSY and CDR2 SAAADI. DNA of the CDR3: TGCGCCAGCAGTGAAGGTCCACTAGCTTTGATGTCAGGGGAGACCCAGTACTTC. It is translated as CASSEGPLALMSGETQYF.

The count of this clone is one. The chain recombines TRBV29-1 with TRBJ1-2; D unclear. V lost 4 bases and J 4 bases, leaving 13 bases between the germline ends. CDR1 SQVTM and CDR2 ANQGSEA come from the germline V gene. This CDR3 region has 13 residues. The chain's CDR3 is CSVVTVEAYGYTF. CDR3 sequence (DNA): TGCAGCGTTGTAACTGTCGAGGCCTATGGCTACACCTTC. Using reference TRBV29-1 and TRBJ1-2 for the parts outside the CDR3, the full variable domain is SAVISQKPSRDICQRGTSLTIQCQVDSQVTMMFWYRQQPGQSLTLIATANQGSEATYESGFVIDKFPISRPNLTFSTLTVSNMSPEDSSIYLCSVVTVEAYGYTFGSGTRLTVV.

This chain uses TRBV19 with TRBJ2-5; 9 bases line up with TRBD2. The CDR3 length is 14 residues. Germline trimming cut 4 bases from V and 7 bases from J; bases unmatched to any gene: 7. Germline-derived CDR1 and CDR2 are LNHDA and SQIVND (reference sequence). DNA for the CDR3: TGTGCCAGTAGTACGGCTAGCGGGGTCGGGACCCAGTACTTC. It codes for CASSTASGVGTQYF.

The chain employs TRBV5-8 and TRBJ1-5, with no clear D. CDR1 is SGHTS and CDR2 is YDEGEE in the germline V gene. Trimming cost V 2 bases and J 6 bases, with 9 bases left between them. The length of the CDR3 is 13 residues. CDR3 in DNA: TGTGCCAGCAGCTTCTCTATTCCTCAGCCCCAGCATTTT. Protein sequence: CASSFSIPQPQHF.

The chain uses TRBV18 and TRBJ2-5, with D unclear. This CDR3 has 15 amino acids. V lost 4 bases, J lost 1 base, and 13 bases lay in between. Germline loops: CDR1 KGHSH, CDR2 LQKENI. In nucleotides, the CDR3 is TGTGCCAGCTCACAAATGACCGGGTCCCAAGAGACCCAGTACTTC. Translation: CASSQMTGSQETQYF.

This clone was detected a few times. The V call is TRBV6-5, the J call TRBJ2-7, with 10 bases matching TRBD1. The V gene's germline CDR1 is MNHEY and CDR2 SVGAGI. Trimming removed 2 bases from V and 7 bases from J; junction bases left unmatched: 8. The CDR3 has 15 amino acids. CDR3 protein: CASSYGTGANWEQYF. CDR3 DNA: TGTGCCAGCAGTTACGGGACAGGGGCAAATTGGGAGCAGTACTTC.

The CDR3 is CASRLGGQGETQYF. The CDR3 DNA follows: TGCGCCAGCAGGCTTGGGGGTCAGGGGGAGACCCAGTACTTC. The V and J genes are TRBV5-1 and TRBJ2-5; weak D call: TRBD1 (6 bases). The CDR3 sequence is 14 residues long. The germline V gene encodes CDR1 SGHRS and CDR2 YFSETQ. Trimming took off 5 bases at V and 5 bases at J, with 16 bases between the two ends.

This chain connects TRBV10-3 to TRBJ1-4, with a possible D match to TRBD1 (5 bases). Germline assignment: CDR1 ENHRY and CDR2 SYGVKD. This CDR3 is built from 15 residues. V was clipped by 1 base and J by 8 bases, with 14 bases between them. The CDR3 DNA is TGTGCCATCAGTGAGTGGAGGCCGGGGGAAGAAAAACTGTTTTTT. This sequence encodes CAISEWRPGEEKLFF.

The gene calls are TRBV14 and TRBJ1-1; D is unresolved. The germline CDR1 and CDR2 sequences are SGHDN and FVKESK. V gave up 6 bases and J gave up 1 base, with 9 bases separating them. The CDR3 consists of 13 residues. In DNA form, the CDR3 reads TGTGCCAGCAGTCGTTCTAGGAACACTGAAGCTTTCTTT. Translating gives CASSRSRNTEAFF.

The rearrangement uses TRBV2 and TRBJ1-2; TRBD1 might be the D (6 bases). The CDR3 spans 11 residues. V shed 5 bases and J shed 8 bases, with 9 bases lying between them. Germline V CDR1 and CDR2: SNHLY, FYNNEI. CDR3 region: CASSQTGGYTF. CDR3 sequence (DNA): TGTGCCAGCAGTCAGACAGGAGGCTACACCTTC. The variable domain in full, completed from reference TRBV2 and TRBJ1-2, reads EPEVTQTPSHQVTQMGQEVILRCVPISNHLYFYWYRQILGQKVEFLVSFYNNEISEKSEIFDDQFSVERPDGSNFTLKIRSTKLEDSAMYFCASSQTGGYTFGSGTRLTVV.